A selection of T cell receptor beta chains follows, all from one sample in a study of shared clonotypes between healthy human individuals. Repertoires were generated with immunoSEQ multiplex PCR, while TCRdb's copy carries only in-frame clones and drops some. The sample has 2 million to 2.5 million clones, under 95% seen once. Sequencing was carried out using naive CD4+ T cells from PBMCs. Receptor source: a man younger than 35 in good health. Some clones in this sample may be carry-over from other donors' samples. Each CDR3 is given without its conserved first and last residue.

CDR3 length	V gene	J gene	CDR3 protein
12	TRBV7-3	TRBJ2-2	ASSRVTGAGELF
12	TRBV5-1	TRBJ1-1	ASSIGVASTEAF
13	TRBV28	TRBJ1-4	ASSNRGGRREKLF
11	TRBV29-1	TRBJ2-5	SVDTGGGETQY
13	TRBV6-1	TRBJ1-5	ASSGGQGGGQPQH
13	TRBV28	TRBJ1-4	ASSTDPGGYEKLF
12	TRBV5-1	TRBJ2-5	ASSPQGARETQY
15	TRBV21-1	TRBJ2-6	ASSKWRAGAGANVLT
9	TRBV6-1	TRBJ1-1	AILGGHEAF
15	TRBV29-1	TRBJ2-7	SARTSLSAGFSYEQY
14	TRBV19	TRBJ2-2	ASSIPGTANTGELF
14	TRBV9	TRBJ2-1	ASSVGGSGSWNEQF
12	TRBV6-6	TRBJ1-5	ASSSVNSNQPQH
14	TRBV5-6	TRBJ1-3	ASSLRTGLSGNTIY
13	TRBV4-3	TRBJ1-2	ASSQLQGGPYGYT
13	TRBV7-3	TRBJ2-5	ASSLTSGAQETQY
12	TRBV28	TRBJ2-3	ASRGGLSTDTQY